These 25 T cell receptor beta chains share one sample of origin, sequenced in a study of shared clonotypes between healthy human individuals (TCRdb year 2020). The receptor library was made with the immunoSEQ multiplex PCR assay. TCRdb carries this immuneACCESS record with in-frame sequences only. Its versions omit some clonotypes, under half of them owing to an unresolved V gene in the studies checked, with the rest unexplained. In this sample the table shows fewer than 1 million clones, 90% to 97% of which occur a single time. Over 0.2% of the sample is in the top ten clones. CD8 naive samples consisted of CD45RO-negative cells that were positively selected for CCR7, yielding a CD45RA+CCR7+ population without TemRA cells. The sample was naive CD8+ T cells sorted from blood. Read against the paper, the sample's cell subset or site label means: CD45RA+CCR7+. Source of these receptors: a man aged 25 to 45 in good health.

V and J are TRBV28 and TRBJ2-7; 7 nucleotides line up with TRBD2. Germline V gene data show CDR1 as MDHEN and CDR2 as SYDVKM. There are 15 residues in the CDR3. Trimming took 6 bases from V and 0 from J; bases not matched to a gene: 8. CDR3 in DNA: TGTGCCAGCAGGAAAACTAGCGCACACTCCTACGAGCAGTACTTC. Residues: CASRKTSAHSYEQYF.

The CDR3 loop reads CASSQQGALYEQYF. The CDR3 DNA is TGTGCCAGCAGCCAACAGGGGGCACTTTACGAGCAGTACTTC. The chain employs TRBV13 and TRBJ2-7; 9 bases map to TRBD1. The CDR3 totals 14 residues. Germline CDR1 is PRHDT and CDR2 is FYEKMQ (reference sequence). The V segment lost 5 bases and the J segment 4 bases; nucleotides outside the gene matches: 6. The variable domain in full, with the rest retrieved from reference TRBV13 and TRBJ2-7, is AAGVIQSPRHLIKEKRETATLKCYPIPRHDTVYWYQQGPGQDPQFLISFYEKMQSDKGSIPDRFSAQQFSDYHSELNMSSLELGDSALYFCASSQQGALYEQYFGPGTRLTVT.

V usage is TRBV5-4 and J usage is TRBJ2-7; no clear D. Germline values: CDR1 SGHNT, CDR2 YYREEE (reference sequence). V gave up 4 bases and J gave up 2 bases, with 16 bases separating them. This CDR3 has 15 residues. CDR3 in DNA: TGTGCCAGCAGCCTGGATGCAGGTTCAGCCTACGAGCAGTACTTC. Amino acids: CASSLDAGSAYEQYF.

The chain carries TRBV7-8 and TRBJ2-1, with 13 bases aligning to TRBD2. The CDR3 extends over 16 amino acids. Trimming removed 2 bases from V and 7 bases from J; junction bases left unmatched: 5. The germline V gene has CDR1 SGHVS and CDR2 FQNEAQ. CDR3 amino acids: CASSLSRTSGSNEQFF. The CDR3 bases are TGTGCCAGCAGCTTAAGTCGGACTAGCGGGAGTAATGAGCAGTTCTTC.

In this sample, this clone turned up a few times. The V call is TRBV6-5, the J call TRBJ2-7; D gene ambiguous. The CDR3 is 12 residues long. Trimming took off 7 bases at V and 1 base at J, with 8 bases between the two ends. CDR1 is MNHEY, CDR2 SVGAGI, per germline. The chain's CDR3 is CASKALSYEQYF. Here the CDR3 DNA reads TGTGCCAGCAAGGCCCTGTCCTACGAGCAGTACTTC.

Turning to this clone: One end of the junction fails to match germline, which may point to a read error. The CDR3 DNA is TGTGCTAGCAGCTGGGGACAGGGGCCAGAGACCCAGTACTTC. Its translation is CASSWGQGPETQYF. The chain links TRBV7-7 to TRBJ2-5; TRBD1 aligns across 10 bases. The CDR3 is 14 amino acids. Germline values: CDR1 SSHAT, CDR2 FNYEAQ (reference sequence).

CDR3 loop: CASSLGGRLGNEQFF. The CDR3, as DNA: TGTGCCAGCAGCTTAGGGGGCCGGTTAGGGAATGAGCAGTTCTTC. The V call is TRBV7-8, the J call TRBJ2-1, with D maybe TRBD1 (5 bases). V lost 1 base, J lost 7 bases, and 14 bases lay in between. Looked up from germline, CDR1 is SGHVS and CDR2 is FQNEAQ. This CDR3 spans 15 amino acids.

V gene TRBV4-1 combines with J gene TRBJ1-4, with D possibly TRBD1 on 5 matching bases. V lost 3 bases and J 4 bases, leaving 12 bases between the germline ends. Germline loops: CDR1 MGHRA, CDR2 YSYEKL. The CDR3 extends over 15 amino acids. CDR3 in amino acids: CASSQTEGDNEKLFF. The CDR3 DNA reads TGCGCCAGCAGCCAGACAGAAGGAGATAATGAAAAACTGTTTTTT.

The chain links TRBV7-3 to TRBJ1-2, with 9 nucleotides matching TRBD1. J lost 3 bases, V lost 2 bases, and 4 bases had no gene match. CDR3 length equals 15 residues. Germline CDR1 reads SGHTA; CDR2 reads FQGTGA. CDR3 sequence: CASSLYGDRDYGYTF. In DNA, the CDR3 is TGTGCCAGCAGCTTATACGGGGACAGGGACTATGGCTACACCTTC.

The chain has TRBV7-9 and TRBJ2-7; perhaps TRBD2 as D (5 bases). CDR1 SEHNR and CDR2 FQNEAQ come from the germline V gene (reference sequence). The length of the CDR3 is 18 residues. V dropped 0 bases and J dropped 6 bases, with 24 bases sitting between them. DNA for the CDR3: TGTGCCAGCAGCTTAGCAACAAATAGCCGGCCGGGGTTTGTCGAGCAGTACTTC. Amino acids: CASSLATNSRPGFVEQYF.

V and J are TRBV6-6 and TRBJ2-1; 12 bases line up with TRBD1. From germline, CDR1 is MNHNY and CDR2 SVGAGI (reference sequence). The trim removed 8 bases at V and 8 bases at J, leaving 7 bases unmatched. The CDR3 length is 14 residues. CDR3 sequence reads: CASVPGQGAHEQFF. The CDR3 nucleotides are TGTGCCAGCGTCCCGGGACAGGGGGCACATGAGCAGTTCTTC.

The chain couples TRBV30 to TRBJ1-4, with D unresolved. The CDR3 has 13 residues. The germline gives CDR1 GTSNPN, CDR2 SVGIG (reference sequence). The V and J ends lost 0 bases and 4 bases respectively, with 6 bases between them. The DNA of the CDR3 is TGTGCCTGGAGTGTTTCGGTTAATGAAAAACTGTTTTTT. This gives the protein CAWSVSVNEKLFF. Based on the CDR3 plus reference TRBV30 and TRBJ1-4, the full variable domain is SQTIHQWPATLVQPVGSPLSLECTVEGTSNPNLYWYRQAAGRGLQLLFYSVGIGQISSEVPQNLSASRPQDRQFILSSKKLLLSDSGFYLCAWSVSVNEKLFFGSGTQLSVL.

This chain links TRBV6-5 with TRBJ2-1; D not certain. Trimming cost V 0 bases and J 2 bases, with 8 bases left between them. Per germline, CDR1 MNHEY and CDR2 SVGAGI. The CDR3 loop spans 15 amino acids. The CDR3 region has the DNA TGTGCCAGCAGTTACTCGAGTGTTCCCTACAATGAGCAGTTCTTC. Its protein product is CASSYSSVPYNEQFF.

As to this clone: A junction boundary mismatches the germline segment, possibly from a read error. The rearrangement uses TRBV27 and TRBJ1-1; tentative D call: TRBD1 (5 bases). CDR3 length: 14 amino acids. From germline, CDR1 is MNHEY and CDR2 SMNVEV (reference sequence). CDR3: CASGNLLMNTEAFF. In nucleotides, the CDR3 is TGTGCCTCAGGGAATTTACTCATGAACACTGAGGCTTTCTTT.

The V gene is TRBV5-6, the J gene TRBJ2-7; perhaps D is TRBD1 or TRBD2 (5 bases each). V was trimmed by 2 bases and J by 2 bases, leaving 11 bases between them. Germline CDR1 and CDR2: SGHDT and YYEEEE. This CDR3 has 14 residues. DNA for the CDR3: TGTGCCAGCAGCTTAGCAGGGACCGCCTACGAGCAGTACTTC. Its translation: CASSLAGTAYEQYF. The full variable domain, with the rest looked up from reference TRBV5-6 and TRBJ2-7, is DAGVTQSPTHLIKTRGQQVTLRCSPKSGHDTVSWYQQALGQGPQFIFQYYEEEERQRGNFPDRFSGHQFPNYSSELNVNALLLGDSALYLCASSLAGTAYEQYFGPGTRLTVT.

This CDR3 is CASSERLAGGPIPDTQYF. CDR3 nucleotide sequence: TGTGCCAGCAGTGAACGACTAGCGGGAGGGCCTATACCAGATACGCAGTATTTT. The gene calls are TRBV6-1 and TRBJ2-3; 14 positions match TRBD2. Per germline, CDR1 MNHNS and CDR2 SASEGT. The CDR3 runs to 18 residues. V shed 2 bases, J shed 4 bases, and the junction held 8 bases outside the gene matches.

As regards this clone: Other DNA sequences in this sample translate to the same CDR3. This chain joins TRBV6-5 and TRBJ1-2; no firm D call. CDR1 and CDR2 (germline): MNHEY, SVGAGI. Trimming cost V 6 bases and J 2 bases, with 7 bases left between them. CDR3 length equals 12 residues. The CDR3 DNA sequence: TGTGCCAGCAGAGGCACCAACTATGGCTACACCTTC. It yields the protein CASRGTNYGYTF.

This clone was counted once. This sequence joins TRBV19 and TRBJ2-1; D remains unclear. The germline gives CDR1 LNHDA, CDR2 SQIVND (reference sequence). The CDR3 is 13 residues long. V lost 1 base, J lost 5 bases, and 6 bases lay in between. The CDR3 protein is CASSIVTHNEQFF. The CDR3 DNA reads as TGTGCCAGTAGTATAGTGACGCACAATGAGCAGTTCTTC.

The chain recombines TRBV6-5 with TRBJ1-2; TRBD1 matches 9 bases. The germline gives CDR1 MNHEY, CDR2 SVGAGI. CDR3 length: 15 amino acids. Unmatched junction bases numbered 10, after V lost 7 bases and J lost 4 bases. For the CDR3, the DNA is TGTGCCAGCAACCCCGGGACAGGGAATTTCTATGGCTACACCTTC. Protein: CASNPGTGNFYGYTF.

The table lists this clone with a few counts. Other DNA sequences in this specimen translate into the identical CDR3. The V and J genes are TRBV5-6 and TRBJ2-7, with 8 bases that match TRBD1. Germline values: CDR1 SGHDT, CDR2 YYEEEE. After removal of 2 bases from V and 3 bases from J, the junction contained 4 bases not matched to a gene. The CDR3 loop spans 14 amino acids. DNA of the CDR3: TGTGCCAGCAGCTTTGGACAGGGCGTCTACGAGCAGTACTTC. Translation gives CASSFGQGVYEQYF.

The CDR3 bases are TGTGCCAGCAGCCCGCGACTAGCGGGAGTCTACGAGCAGTACTTC. Its protein product is CASSPRLAGVYEQYF. The chain employs TRBV7-6 and TRBJ2-7; TRBD2 aligns across 12 bases. V lost 5 bases and J lost 3; bases outside the gene matches: 5. Germline V gene lookup returns CDR1 SGHVS and CDR2 FNYEAQ. The CDR3 extends over 15 amino acids. Based on the CDR3 plus reference TRBV7-6 and TRBJ2-7, the full variable domain is GAGVSQSPRYKVTKRGQDVALRCDPISGHVSLYWYRQALGQGPEFLTYFNYEAQQDKSGLPNDRFSAERPEGSISTLTIQRTEQRDSAMYRCASSPRLAGVYEQYFGPGTRLTVT.

J is TRBJ2-5 and V is TRBV10-2; TRBD2 might be the D (6 bases). The V gene lost 7 bases and the J gene lost 5 bases, with 20 bases spanning the gap. Germline CDR1 WSHSY, CDR2 SAAADI. This CDR3 contains 15 residues. CDR3 nucleotides: TGCGCCAGCAAGGACTACCGAATGGCAGGGGAGACCCAGTACTTC. It specifies CASKDYRMAGETQYF.

This sequence joins TRBV5-1 and TRBJ2-1; 9 nucleotides match TRBD2. CDR3 size: 14 residues. In germline, CDR1 is SGHRS, CDR2 YFSETQ. Trimming took 5 bases from V and 0 from J; bases not matched to a gene: 0. This CDR3 is CASRTSGSYNEQFF. CDR3 in DNA: TGCGCCAGCAGGACTAGCGGCTCCTACAATGAGCAGTTCTTC.

V is TRBV12-5 and J is TRBJ2-1; D may correspond to TRBD1 or TRBD2 (6 bases each). Trimming stripped 0 bases from V and 6 bases from J, with 15 bases between. This CDR3 has 16 amino acids. Germline V gives CDR1 LGHNT, CDR2 FRNRAP. The CDR3 protein is CASGLVLGQRVNEQFF. The CDR3 region has the DNA TGTGCTAGTGGTTTGGTACTAGGACAGCGGGTCAATGAGCAGTTCTTC.

The chain employs TRBV4-1 and TRBJ2-2; unclear D gene. The germline V gene has CDR1 MGHRA and CDR2 YSYEKL. The CDR3 runs to 17 residues. The ends were cut back, 2 bases at V and 0 bases at J, with 13 bases in the middle. Here the CDR3 DNA reads TGCGCCAGCAGCCAATACTGGCAAACCACGAACACCGGGGAGCTGTTTTTT. Protein: CASSQYWQTTNTGELFF.